The 21 T cell receptor beta chains given below trace back to one sample, sequenced in a study of blood T cell repertoires in COVID-19. Libraries were prepared by immunoSEQ multiplex PCR; TCRdb keeps only in-frame clonotypes and omits some of them. Seen here are 200,000 to 250,000 clones, around four fifths observed once, and the top ten hold 5.2%. Sequenced material: peripheral blood. The receptors were sampled from a woman in her seventies with COVID-19, enrolled during active disease.

The CDR3 reads CASSQDAVNRYGYTF. CDR3 nucleotide sequence: TGCGCCAGCAGCCAAGATGCGGTAAATCGCTATGGCTACACCTTC. This sequence joins TRBV4-1 and TRBJ1-2, with no clear D. From germline, CDR1 is MGHRA and CDR2 YSYEKL. The V and J ends lost 0 bases and 4 bases respectively, with 12 bases between them. The CDR3 loop spans 15 amino acids.

J is TRBJ1-2 and V is TRBV25-1; perhaps TRBD1 as D (6 bases). Germline values: CDR1 MGHDK, CDR2 SYGVNS. V was shortened by 7 bases and J by 8 bases, with 17 bases between the two germline ends. This CDR3 has 13 amino acids. DNA for the CDR3: TGTGCCAGCAAGGGGGACGCTTACATAGGCTACACCTTC. This encodes CASKGDAYIGYTF.

The V call is TRBV7-2, the J call TRBJ1-3; D call uncertain. The CDR3 has 14 amino acids. Between the trimmed V and J ends, which lost 5 bases and 1 base, there was a span of 9 bases. Germline lookup yields CDR1 SGHTA and CDR2 FQGNSA. CDR3 nucleotide sequence: TGTGCCAGCAGCCCTAGAAGTTCTGGAAACACCATATATTTT. It translates to CASSPRSSGNTIYF. Variable domain in full (rest from reference TRBV7-2 and TRBJ1-3): GAGVSQSPSNKVTEKGKDVELRCDPISGHTALYWYRQSLGQGLEFLIYFQGNSAPDKSGLPSDRFSAERTGGSVSTLTIQRTQQEDSAVYLCASSPRSSGNTIYFGEGSWLTVV.

The chain has TRBV7-2 and TRBJ2-1; TRBD1 might be the D (5 bases). The V and J ends lost 5 bases and 4 bases respectively, with 12 bases between them. The CDR3 has 14 residues. Germline V gene data show CDR1 as SGHTA and CDR2 as FQGNSA. The CDR3 bases are TGTGCCAGCAGCCAAGGGGCTTTATACAATGAGCAGTTCTTC. Its translation: CASSQGALYNEQFF.

The chain couples TRBV2 to TRBJ1-2; D is possibly TRBD1 (5 bases). V shed 4 bases and J shed 6 bases, with 15 bases lying between them. The CDR3 has 14 residues. The germline V gene has CDR1 SNHLY and CDR2 FYNNEI. CDR3 DNA: TGTGCCAGCAGTGTCCTGACAGAGAATAATGGCTACACCTTC. Amino acids: CASSVLTENNGYTF.

This clone was counted a few times. The rearrangement links TRBV15 to TRBJ2-7, with 11 bases identical to TRBD1. Germline-derived CDR1 and CDR2 are LNHNV and YYDKDF (reference sequence). The CDR3 covers 15 residues. Trimming removed 1 base from V and 4 bases from J; junction bases left unmatched: 3. CDR3 loop: CATSRGGTGGYEQYF. CDR3 DNA: TGTGCCACCAGCAGAGGCGGGACAGGGGGATACGAGCAGTACTTC.

This rearrangement joins TRBV3-1 (or the pseudogene TRBV3-2) to TRBJ1-3; TRBD1 matches 8 bases. Germline V gene lookup returns CDR1 LGHDT and CDR2 YNNKEL (reference sequence). J lost 0 bases, V lost 0 bases, and 16 bases had no gene match. This CDR3 spans 21 amino acids. The CDR3 loop is CASSQDLGSRDRISSGNTIYF. The CDR3, as DNA: TGTGCCAGCAGCCAAGACCTAGGAAGCCGGGACAGGATTAGCTCTGGAAACACCATATATTTT.

The chain links TRBV9 to TRBJ1-1; a possible D gene is TRBD1 (6 bases). CDR3 length equals 15 residues. Trimming stripped 4 bases from V and 8 bases from J, with 21 bases between. Germline V gives CDR1 SGDLS, CDR2 YYNGEE. In DNA form, the CDR3 reads TGTGCCAGCAGCCCCTGGACAGCCCTCCAAGTGGAAGCTTTCTTT. Protein product: CASSPWTALQVEAFF.

The chain employs TRBV6-6 and TRBJ2-7; tentative D call: TRBD2 (5 bases). Per germline, CDR1 MNHNY and CDR2 SVGAGI (reference sequence). This CDR3 is 11 amino acids long. The ends were cut back, 6 bases at V and 4 bases at J, with 7 bases in the middle. Here the CDR3 reads CASRTSYEQYF. CDR3 nucleotide sequence: TGTGCCAGCAGAACTAGTTACGAGCAGTACTTC.

This rearrangement joins TRBV4-1 to TRBJ1-2, with D perhaps matching TRBD1 (5 bases). The CDR3 is 15 residues long. V gave up 4 bases and J gave up 6 bases, with 18 bases separating them. Germline V CDR1 and CDR2: MGHRA, YSYEKL. In nucleotides, the CDR3 is TGCGCCAGCAGCCCCTTGGGGAGGGGTGAGGATGGCTACACCTTC. Encoded protein: CASSPLGRGEDGYTF.

This chain joins TRBV6-5 and TRBJ2-1; no definite D call. V dropped 7 bases and J dropped 6 bases, with 19 bases sitting between them. Looked up from germline, CDR1 is MNHEY and CDR2 is SVGAGI. The CDR3 is 15 amino acids. DNA of the CDR3: TGTGCCAGCATTTCCTCTAAAACCGGTAGCAATGAGCAGTTCTTC. Translated, it gives CASISSKTGSNEQFF.

The chain combines TRBV3-1 (or the pseudogene TRBV3-2) with TRBJ2-7; D ambiguous. The CDR3 totals 12 residues. Germline V gene sequence: CDR1 LGHDT, CDR2 YNNKEL (reference sequence). V was cut by 0 bases and J by 9 bases, with 9 bases left in between. CDR3 sequence: CASSQDFRRQYF. CDR3 DNA sequence: TGTGCCAGCAGCCAAGATTTCCGGAGGCAGTACTTC.

J is TRBJ1-1 and V is TRBV28, with 7 bases aligning to TRBD1. V shed 3 bases, J shed 0 bases, and the junction held 4 bases outside the gene matches. This CDR3 is built from 15 residues. The V gene's germline CDR1 is MDHEN and CDR2 SYDVKM. CDR3 protein: CASSLGGQLNTEAFF. CDR3 sequence (DNA): TGTGCCAGCAGTTTGGGGGGACAGTTGAACACTGAAGCTTTCTTT.

V is TRBV12-3 or TRBV12-4 and J is TRBJ1-1; 7 nucleotides align to TRBD1. J lost 3 bases, V lost 3 bases, and 1 base had no gene match. This CDR3 spans 13 amino acids. CDR3 loop: CASSLQGDTEAFF. The CDR3 DNA reads as TGTGCCAGCAGTTTGCAGGGGGACACTGAAGCTTTCTTT.

The V gene is TRBV7-9, the J gene TRBJ2-2; 11 bases are shared with TRBD1. The V gene end was trimmed by 5 bases and the J gene end by 4 bases; junction bases not matched to a gene: 3. Germline CDR1 is SEHNR and CDR2 is FQNEAQ (reference sequence). The CDR3 length is 15 residues. Here the CDR3 DNA reads TGTGCCAGCAGCCGGACAGGGGGCCTCACCGGGGAGCTGTTTTTT. Protein sequence: CASSRTGGLTGELFF.

The V call is TRBV29-1, the J call TRBJ2-1; D call uncertain. The CDR3 runs to 15 residues. Per germline, CDR1 SQVTM and CDR2 ANQGSEA. Trimming removed 7 bases from V and 3 bases from J, with 19 bases in between. The CDR3 nucleotides are TGCAGCGGTGGATCGCCAGGTAACCTCTACAATGAGCAGTTCTTC. The encoded protein is CSGGSPGNLYNEQFF.

As regards this clone: Other DNA sequences from this sample encode an identical CDR3 as well. J is TRBJ1-1 and V is TRBV30; D not certain. This CDR3 has 13 amino acids. The V and J ends lost 0 bases and 1 base respectively, with 6 bases between them. From germline, CDR1 is GTSNPN and CDR2 SVGIG (reference sequence). The CDR3 is CAWSVLRNTEAFF. CDR3 DNA: TGTGCCTGGAGTGTTTTGAGGAACACTGAAGCTTTCTTT. Variable domain in full (rest from reference TRBV30 and TRBJ1-1): SQTIHQWPATLVQPVGSPLSLECTVEGTSNPNLYWYRQAAGRGLQLLFYSVGIGQISSEVPQNLSASRPQDRQFILSSKKLLLSDSGFYLCAWSVLRNTEAFFGQGTRLTVV.

This chain uses TRBV7-2 with TRBJ1-2; TRBD1 matches at 8 bases. The V segment lost 5 bases and the J segment 4 bases; nucleotides outside the gene matches: 9. This CDR3 comprises 15 residues. Per germline, CDR1 SGHTA and CDR2 FQGNSA. The CDR3 is CASSNHNRGGYGYTF. CDR3 coding DNA: TGTGCCAGCAGCAATCATAACAGGGGGGGCTATGGCTACACCTTC. The variable domain in full, completed from reference TRBV7-2 and TRBJ1-2, reads GAGVSQSPSNKVTEKGKDVELRCDPISGHTALYWYRQSLGQGLEFLIYFQGNSAPDKSGLPSDRFSAERTGGSVSTLTIQRTQQEDSAVYLCASSNHNRGGYGYTFGSGTRLTVV.

The chain has TRBV6-2 or TRBV6-3 and TRBJ2-5, with 8 bases fitting TRBD2. V gave up 2 bases and J gave up 7 bases; unmatched junction bases: 9. CDR1 and CDR2 from the germline V gene are MNHEY and SVGEGT. The CDR3 sequence is 15 residues long. CDR3 loop: CASSYETSAVGTQYF. The DNA for the CDR3 is TGTGCCAGCAGTTACGAGACTAGCGCCGTTGGGACCCAGTACTTC.

The CDR3 loop reads CASSFQGAGEQYF. For the CDR3, the DNA is TGTGCCAGCAGCTTCCAGGGGGCGGGGGAGCAGTACTTC. The chain links TRBV7-6 to TRBJ2-7; 8 bases align to TRBD1. Trimming removed 3 bases from V and 7 bases from J; junction bases left unmatched: 5. Germline V gene sequence: CDR1 SGHVS, CDR2 FNYEAQ. This CDR3 region has 13 residues.

V and J are TRBV4-3 and TRBJ2-7; 7 bases map to TRBD2. This CDR3 region has 16 residues. The germline CDR1 and CDR2 sequences are LGHNA and YSLEER. The trim removed 0 bases at V and 0 bases at J, leaving 5 bases unmatched. The CDR3 protein is CASSQDPAGSSYEQYF. The DNA of the CDR3 is TGCGCCAGCAGCCAAGATCCAGCGGGAAGCTCCTACGAGCAGTACTTC.